What follows are 17 T cell receptor beta chains derived from one specimen sequenced in a study of T cells after yellow fever vaccination (dated by TCRdb to between 2018 and 2021). Library preparation employed 5' RACE. Instrument on record: Illumina HiSeq 2500. The raw public reads went through TCRdb reprocessing: fastp at Q25, MiXCR clone calling, in-frame beta chains kept. All rows with the same CDR3 protein become a single entry with the most common DNA and genes. The sample contains just under 600,000 distinct CDR3 sequences, approximately 13% of them found a single time. The ten largest clones take up 11% to 15% of the sample. The intended sense of this specimen's treatment or condition label: live attenuated yellow fever vaccine strain. Source: PBMCs, taken on the day of the yellow fever booster vaccination. The receptors were gathered from a young man who received the YFV17D yellow fever vaccine.

Only a few counts were recorded for this clonotype. The rearrangement joins TRBV20-1 to TRBJ2-5, with 7 bases lining up with TRBD2. Germline CDR1 and CDR2: DFQATT and SNEGSKA (reference sequence). The CDR3 is 14 residues long. V gave up 2 bases and J gave up 5 bases; unmatched junction bases: 8. The CDR3 here is CSARRGGSGETQYF. CDR3 nucleotide sequence: TGCAGTGCTAGAAGGGGCGGGAGCGGGGAGACCCAGTACTTC.

This clonotype has only a few counts. The genes are TRBV7-2 and TRBJ2-7; 7 bases are shared with TRBD2. The CDR3 sequence is 14 residues long. Germline values: CDR1 SGHTA, CDR2 FQGNSA. With V trimmed by 4 bases and J by 4 bases, 7 bases remained unmatched. CDR3 in amino acids: CASSSQRGPYEQYF. The CDR3 DNA sequence: TGTGCCAGCAGCTCCCAGCGGGGTCCTTACGAGCAGTACTTC. The whole variable domain, remainder taken from reference TRBV7-2 and TRBJ2-7, is GAGVSQSPSNKVTEKGKDVELRCDPISGHTALYWYRQSLGQGLEFLIYFQGNSAPDKSGLPSDRFSAERTGGSVSTLTIQRTQQEDSAVYLCASSSQRGPYEQYFGPGTRLTVT.

This clonotype was detected a few times. This rearrangement joins TRBV3-1 to TRBJ2-1, with D possibly matching TRBD2 (6 bases). V was pared by 0 bases and J by 9 bases, with 36 bases between. Germline CDR1 and CDR2: LGHDT and YNNKEL (reference sequence). CDR3 length equals 22 residues. For the CDR3, the DNA is TGTGCCAGCAGCCAAGATGGCCCCGGGCCTGCACGACTAGACATAAAACCGGGTGAGCAGTTCTTC. This encodes CASSQDGPGPARLDIKPGEQFF.

This clonotype was seen a few times. This chain connects TRBV5-1 to TRBJ2-5; 16 bases fit TRBD2. The V and J ends lost 4 bases and 1 base, in that order; junction bases with no gene match: 4. Germline loops: CDR1 SGHRS, CDR2 YFSETQ. This CDR3 contains 17 residues. The CDR3 reads CASSKGLAGGIQETQYF. CDR3 in DNA: TGCGCCAGCAGCAAGGGACTAGCGGGAGGGATCCAAGAGACCCAGTACTTC.

Of note for this clonotype: The junction and the germline gene differ at one end; a read error may be behind it. The chain uses TRBV27 and TRBJ1-2, with 11 bases fitting TRBD1. Germline CDR1 MNHEY, CDR2 SMNVEV (reference sequence). This CDR3 is built from 15 residues. The CDR3 nucleotides are TGCACCAGCAGTCGGGGACAGGGGGAGGCCTATGGCTACACCTTC. Its translation is CTSSRGQGEAYGYTF.

This clonotype was seen more than once but under ten times. The J gene is TRBJ2-5, the V gene TRBV6-1; D is unresolved. This CDR3 comprises 13 residues. Trimming removed 7 bases at V and 6 bases at J, with 15 bases between. Germline V gene data show CDR1 as MNHNS and CDR2 as SASEGT. The CDR3 is CASTKSTAQTQYF. CDR3 sequence (DNA): TGTGCCAGCACTAAATCTACGGCCCAGACCCAGTACTTC.

This clonotype came up many times. The CDR3 sequence: CASSLAASEGTQYF. CDR3 in DNA: TGCGCCAGCAGCTTGGCAGCTAGCGAAGGGACCCAGTACTTC. The chain recombines TRBV5-1 with TRBJ2-5, with TRBD2 as a possible D gene (6 bases). Trimming removed 0 bases at V and 7 bases at J, with 13 bases between. The CDR3 is made up of 14 amino acids. Germline V CDR1 and CDR2: SGHRS, YFSETQ.

This clonotype has just a few counts. The rearrangement uses TRBV18 and TRBJ2-3; TRBD1 matches at 12 bases. The J segment lost 5 bases and the V segment lost 6 bases, leaving 6 bases of the junction unmatched. Germline lookup yields CDR1 KGHSH and CDR2 LQKENI. This CDR3 contains 15 residues. CDR3 nucleotide sequence: TGTGCCAGCTCTCGGGACAGGGGGCGAGTAGATACGCAGTATTTT. As protein: CASSRDRGRVDTQYF.

The genes are TRBV27 and TRBJ2-2, with 7 bases that match TRBD2. The CDR3 consists of 13 residues. Germline V gene lookup returns CDR1 MNHEY and CDR2 SMNVEV (reference sequence). V was pared by 5 bases and J by 8 bases, with 5 bases of the junction left unmatched. This chain's CDR3 is CASSRGLVGELFF. CDR3 coding DNA: TGTGCCAGCAGTCGCGGACTAGTGGGGGAGCTGTTTTTT.

This clonotype was counted only a few times. The V gene is TRBV14, the J gene TRBJ2-7, with a weak D call TRBD2 (6 bases). The CDR3 is 14 residues long. Germline CDR1 SGHDN, CDR2 FVKESK. The ends were cut back, 1 base at V and 4 bases at J, with 11 bases in the middle. The CDR3 here is CASSQVRGRYEQYF. CDR3 nucleotide sequence: TGTGCCAGCAGCCAAGTCCGAGGGAGGTACGAGCAGTACTTC.

This chain connects TRBV5-1 to TRBJ1-1, with D maybe TRBD1 (5 bases). The CDR3 covers 14 residues. V was pared by 3 bases and J by 1 base, with 10 bases between. CDR1 is SGHRS and CDR2 is YFSETQ in the germline V gene. The DNA of the CDR3 is TGCGCCAGCAGCTGGGTACAGGCGAACACTGAAGCTTTCTTT. This sequence encodes CASSWVQANTEAFF.

There are many counts of this clonotype. J is TRBJ2-1 and V is TRBV7-9, with D tentatively TRBD2 (5 bases). V lost 5 bases to trimming and J lost 7 bases, with 21 bases between them. The CDR3 is 16 amino acids. CDR1 and CDR2 (germline): SEHNR, FQNEAQ (reference sequence). The CDR3 DNA reads as TGTGCCAGCAGCCCAGGATTAGTTTTCCCGGGGAATGAGCAGTTCTTC. This codes for CASSPGLVFPGNEQFF.

This chain joins TRBV19 and TRBJ1-5; D is possibly TRBD1 (5 bases). The CDR3 length is 17 residues. Trimming took 2 bases from V and 1 from J, leaving 15 bases between them. Per germline, CDR1 LNHDA and CDR2 SQIVND (reference sequence). The CDR3 nucleotides read TGTGCCAGTAGTATAAAGGGACCCCAAGGGAGCAATCAGCCCCAGCATTTT. This gives the protein CASSIKGPQGSNQPQHF.

The V and J genes are TRBV19 and TRBJ2-2, with a tentative D call TRBD2 (5 bases). From germline, CDR1 is LNHDA and CDR2 SQIVND (reference sequence). V was trimmed by 4 bases and J by 4 bases, leaving 16 bases between them. The CDR3 has 16 amino acids. CDR3 sequence reads: CASSTFVARSTGELFF. For the CDR3, the DNA is TGTGCCAGTAGTACCTTTGTAGCGAGGAGCACCGGGGAGCTGTTTTTT.

This chain links TRBV30 with TRBJ2-7, with TRBD1 identical over 7 bases. V was clipped by 0 bases and J by 2 bases; unmatched bases: 4. Germline assignment: CDR1 GTSNPN and CDR2 SVGIG (reference sequence). This CDR3 is 14 amino acids long. The CDR3 spells CAWSVRQGTYEQYF. CDR3 coding DNA: TGTGCCTGGAGTGTCCGACAGGGCACCTACGAGCAGTACTTC.

The V gene is TRBV20-1, the J gene TRBJ2-1; D is unresolved. Germline V gene data show CDR1 as DFQATT and CDR2 as SNEGSKA (reference sequence). V shed 2 bases and J shed 2 bases, with 13 bases lying between them. CDR3 size: 15 residues. The CDR3 coding sequence is TGCAGTGCTAGAATGGCGCTCCGACCCTACAATGAGCAGTTCTTC. Its translation is CSARMALRPYNEQFF.

J is TRBJ2-1 and V is TRBV18; 7 nucleotides match TRBD1. The V gene end was trimmed by 2 bases and the J gene end by 4 bases; junction bases not matched to a gene: 8. CDR1 KGHSH and CDR2 LQKENI come from the germline V gene. This CDR3 comprises 16 residues. The CDR3 here is CASSPKGDRLYNEQFF. CDR3 coding DNA: TGTGCCAGCTCACCAAAAGGGGACAGATTATACAATGAGCAGTTCTTC. Looking up the rest from reference TRBV18 and TRBJ2-1 gives the full variable domain: NAGVMQNPRHLVRRRGQEARLRCSPMKGHSHVYWYRQLPEEGLKFMVYLQKENIIDESGMPKERFSAEFPKEGPSILRIQQVVRGDSAAYFCASSPKGDRLYNEQFFGPGTRLTVL.